This entry lists 18 T cell receptor beta chains sequenced from one sample in a study of cytomegalovirus exposure and HLA in healthy donors. PCR employed 60 Vbeta and 13 Jbeta primers. The repertoire was sequenced with immunoSEQ multiplex PCR; TCRdb's copy has only in-frame clones and lacks some. The sample has 130,000 to 150,000 clones, 80% seen once. The source material was PBMCs. These receptors came from a man between 40 and 49 years old in good health and CMV-seropositive.

This clone occurred a few times. The chain has TRBV6-4 and TRBJ1-1; no reliable D call. The CDR3 is made up of 14 amino acids. Trimming stripped 5 bases from V and 3 bases from J, with 13 bases between. Germline CDR1 MRHNA, CDR2 SNTAGT. The CDR3 DNA sequence: TGTGCCAGCAGTACCCGGGGATTGTACACTGAAGCTTTCTTT. Protein: CASSTRGLYTEAFF.

This clone occurred a few times. The chain recombines TRBV18 with TRBJ1-5, with D tentatively TRBD1 (5 bases). CDR1 is KGHSH, CDR2 LQKENI, per germline. This CDR3 contains 14 residues. V lost 4 bases, J lost 3 bases, and 10 bases lay in between. The CDR3 DNA follows: TGTGCCAGCTCACTTGGACACAACAATCAGCCCCAGCATTTT. Protein product: CASSLGHNNQPQHF.

The J gene is TRBJ1-2, the V gene TRBV6-1; 8 nucleotides match TRBD1. This CDR3 comprises 15 residues. Unmatched junction bases numbered 11, after V lost 7 bases and J lost 4 bases. CDR1 is MNHNS, CDR2 SASEGT, per germline. CDR3 in amino acids: CASTVSQGAGYGYTF. CDR3 DNA sequence: TGTGCCAGCACGGTGTCGCAGGGGGCCGGCTATGGCTACACCTTC.

The chain recombines TRBV7-2 with TRBJ2-7; D uncertain. This CDR3 comprises 14 residues. The V gene lost 1 base and the J gene lost 1 base, with 8 bases spanning the gap. Per germline, CDR1 SGHTA and CDR2 FQGNSA. This CDR3 is CASSLEYKSYEQYF. DNA of the CDR3: TGTGCCAGCAGCTTAGAGTACAAGTCCTACGAGCAGTACTTC.

The rearrangement uses TRBV29-1 and TRBJ2-7, with 7 bases matching TRBD1. The germline V gene has CDR1 SQVTM and CDR2 ANQGSEA. This CDR3 has 13 residues. J lost 5 bases, V lost 7 bases, and 11 bases had no gene match. In DNA form, the CDR3 reads TGCAGCGCTAAGACAGGGCTCCTGCACGAGCAGTACTTC. Its protein is CSAKTGLLHEQYF.

The V and J genes are TRBV18 and TRBJ2-4; D uncertain. Looked up from germline, CDR1 is KGHSH and CDR2 is LQKENI. This CDR3 spans 14 amino acids. Trimming took off 6 bases at V and 0 bases at J, with 9 bases between the two ends. The CDR3 DNA follows: TGTGCCAGCTCGCCTCTAGGAGCCAAAAACATTCAGTACTTC. This translates into CASSPLGAKNIQYF.

The chain uses TRBV5-4 and TRBJ1-6, with TRBD1 matching over 7 bases. The J segment lost 8 bases and the V segment lost 3 bases, leaving 14 bases of the junction unmatched. Looked up from germline, CDR1 is SGHNT and CDR2 is YYREEE (reference sequence). The CDR3 contains 17 residues. The CDR3 loop is CASSSSPGDSDYSPLHF. The CDR3 nucleotides are TGTGCCAGCAGCTCTTCACCGGGGGACAGTGATTATTCACCCCTCCACTTT.

The chain couples TRBV4-2 to TRBJ1-5; tentative D call: TRBD1 (6 bases). The germline V gene encodes CDR1 LGHNA and CDR2 YNFKEQ. Trimming stripped 3 bases from V and 5 bases from J, with 14 bases between. This CDR3 has 15 residues. The DNA for the CDR3 is TGTGCCAGCAGCCAGGCAGACAGGCCGGATCAGCCCCAGCATTTT. Protein sequence: CASSQADRPDQPQHF.

The chain is built from TRBV6-8 and TRBJ1-4; 8 bases match TRBD1. The germline CDR1 and CDR2 sequences are MNHGY and SAAAGT. CDR3 length: 19 amino acids. Trimming cost V 2 bases and J 4 bases; bases outside gene matches: 15. CDR3 DNA: TGTGCCAGCAGTTACGGACAGGGAGTGAACGGTGGTAATAATGAAAAACTGTTTTTT. Protein: CASSYGQGVNGGNNEKLFF.

This clone was found a few times. This chain links TRBV27 with TRBJ1-5, with 11 bases lining up with TRBD1. The ends lost 7 bases at V and 5 bases at J; junction bases unmatched: 13. The CDR3 is 17 residues long. The germline V gene has CDR1 MNHEY and CDR2 SMNVEV (reference sequence). This CDR3 is CASKGQGAAGLHQPQHF. DNA of the CDR3: TGTGCCAGCAAAGGACAGGGGGCGGCTGGCTTACATCAGCCCCAGCATTTT.

The chain recombines TRBV27 with TRBJ2-1; D unresolved. With 4 bases removed from V and 2 bases from J, the gap between germline ends came to 6 bases. CDR3 length: 13 residues. CDR1 is MNHEY, CDR2 SMNVEV, per germline (reference sequence). The CDR3 nucleotides read TGTGCCAGCAGTTGGGCGCCCTACAATGAGCAGTTCTTC. It yields the protein CASSWAPYNEQFF.

The V and J genes are TRBV27 and TRBJ2-7, with D maybe TRBD2 (6 bases). Trimming removed 3 bases at V and 6 bases at J, with 12 bases between. CDR3 length equals 13 residues. CDR1 is MNHEY and CDR2 is SMNVEV in the germline V gene (reference sequence). CDR3 loop: CASSFSGASEQYF. DNA for the CDR3: TGTGCCAGCAGTTTTTCGGGAGCGAGCGAGCAGTACTTC.

The chain joins TRBV19 to TRBJ2-7; a possible D gene is TRBD2 (6 bases). This CDR3 contains 14 residues. Trimming removed 4 bases from V and 5 bases from J, with 15 bases in between. Germline V CDR1 and CDR2: LNHDA, SQIVND (reference sequence). The CDR3 nucleotides read TGTGCCAGTAGTACGACTGGGGGGAGTGACGAGCAGTACTTC. Amino acid sequence: CASSTTGGSDEQYF.

The table lists this clone with a few counts. The chain joins TRBV5-6 to TRBJ2-3, with a weak D call TRBD2 (6 bases). V lost 1 base to trimming and J lost 8 bases, with 14 bases between them. Germline V gene sequence: CDR1 SGHDT, CDR2 YYEEEE. The CDR3 has 14 amino acids. CDR3 bases: TGTGCCAGCAGCTTGTTTGCGAGGGGAGGTACGCAGTATTTT. Protein product: CASSLFARGGTQYF.

CDR3 amino acids: CASSHGQGPGTGELFF. As DNA, the CDR3 is TGCGCCAGCAGCCACGGACAGGGGCCTGGCACCGGGGAGCTGTTTTTT. V gene TRBV4-1 combines with J gene TRBJ2-2; 9 bases fit TRBD1. The CDR3 runs 16 residues. V gave up 3 bases and J gave up 4 bases; unmatched junction bases: 6. CDR1 and CDR2 from the germline V gene are MGHRA and YSYEKL.

The chain uses TRBV13 and TRBJ2-7, with TRBD1 identical over 10 bases. V trimming: 7 bases; J trimming: 3 bases; junction bases outside the gene matches: 9. The CDR3 totals 15 residues. Germline assignment: CDR1 PRHDT and CDR2 FYEKMQ (reference sequence). The CDR3 loop reads CASMGGGQGNYEQYF. The DNA of the CDR3 is TGTGCCAGCATGGGTGGGGGACAGGGGAACTACGAGCAGTACTTC.

The chain employs TRBV18 and TRBJ2-7; D is unclear. Per the germline V gene, CDR1 is KGHSH and CDR2 is LQKENI. With 4 bases removed from V and 3 bases from J, the gap between germline ends came to 10 bases. CDR3 length: 13 amino acids. In DNA form, the CDR3 reads TGTGCCAGCTCACACTCGTCCTACTACGAGCAGTACTTC. Its protein product is CASSHSSYYEQYF.

The J gene is TRBJ2-1, the V gene TRBV5-1; 9 nucleotides match TRBD2. Germline loops: CDR1 SGHRS, CDR2 YFSETQ. V shed 5 bases and J 8 bases; nucleotides not matched to a gene: 8. CDR3 length equals 14 residues. CDR3 in amino acids: CASSRRGGIDEQFF. In DNA form, the CDR3 reads TGCGCCAGCAGTCGGCGGGGGGGGATCGATGAGCAGTTCTTC.